This T cell receptor (beta chain) was found in a study of T cells after yellow fever vaccination. This clonotype has a count of ten or more. Its cognate antigen is unknown. Whole-study findings and limits: Detected again after the booster were most primary-vaccination clones, at 95% to 98% CD4 and more than 70% CD8.

Germline V gives CDR1 SGHDT, CDR2 YYEEEE. V lost 4 bases to trimming and J lost 6 bases; unmatched junction nucleotides: 4. CDR3 length: 13 residues. TCRdb re-called the 5' RACE reads through MiXCR, storing one row per CDR3 protein. The table includes 110,000 to 150,000 distinct CDR3 sequences, under 7% detected once. The material was CD4+ T cells sorted from PBMCs, obtained 10 days after the yellow fever booster vaccination. The chain links TRBV5-6 to TRBJ1-2; 9 bases map to TRBD1. This TCR came from a man between 25 and 39 years old who received the YFV17D yellow fever vaccine. CDR3 region: CASSDTGGNGYTF. The DNA of the CDR3 is TGTGCCAGCAGCGACACAGGGGGCAATGGCTACACCTTC.